This record looks at one T cell receptor (beta chain) sequence and its context. Its antigen is currently unknown. Primers for the PCR totalled 60 Vbeta and 13 Jbeta. Original analysis: Later, an analysis found approximately 80 million unique TCR beta chains, and approximately 10 million of these were shared. The table came from immunoSEQ multiplex PCR; TCRdb's copy has only in-frame clones and leaves some out. Clone size and the V and J calls come from that table; the DNA yielded D and trimming. This sample contains tens of thousands of clones. The entry originates in a study of cytomegalovirus exposure and HLA in healthy donors. The J segment lost 8 bases and the V segment lost 6 bases, leaving 16 bases of the junction unmatched. From germline, CDR1 is LNHDA and CDR2 SQIVND (reference sequence). The CDR3 has 16 residues. Findings and caveats of the study: Being productive about 90% or about 30% of the time was typical of most TCR beta V segments in an earlier analysis. It was reported that the classifier diagnosed cytomegalovirus status with high specificity and sensitivity in both the original and validation cohorts.

The source of this sequence is a man between 40 and 49 years old in good health and CMV-seropositive. V is TRBV19 and J is TRBJ2-7; TRBD2 matches at 10 bases. Sample: PBMCs. The CDR3 DNA reads TGTGCCAGTAGCCCGGTTAGCGGGAGGATTACGGACCAGCAGTACTTC. It codes for CASSPVSGRITDQQYF. The whole variable domain, filled in from reference TRBV19 and TRBJ2-7, reads DGGITQSPKYLFRKEGQNVTLSCEQNLNHDAMYWYRQDPGQGLRLIYYSQIVNDFQKGDIAEGYSVSREKKESFPLTVTSAQKNPTAFYLCASSPVSGRITDQQYFGPGTRLTVT.